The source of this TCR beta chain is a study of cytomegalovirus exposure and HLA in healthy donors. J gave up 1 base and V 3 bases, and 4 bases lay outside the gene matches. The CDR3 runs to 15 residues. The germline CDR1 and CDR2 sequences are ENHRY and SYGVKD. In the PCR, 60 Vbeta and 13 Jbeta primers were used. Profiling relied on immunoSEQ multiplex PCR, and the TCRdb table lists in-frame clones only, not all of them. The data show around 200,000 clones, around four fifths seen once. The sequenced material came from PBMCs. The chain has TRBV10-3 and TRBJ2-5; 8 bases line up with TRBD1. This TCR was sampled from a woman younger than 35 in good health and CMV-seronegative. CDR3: CAISDRGRRQETQYF. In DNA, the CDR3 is TGTGCCATCAGTGACAGGGGGCGACGCCAAGAGACCCAGTACTTC.